This T cell receptor beta chain emerged from a study of CXCR3-negative and CXCR3-positive naive CD8 T cells. Study results and caveats: Relative to CXCR3-negative naive cells, CXCR3-positive naive cells had more hydrophobic TRB CDR3s.

Naive cells were sorted as CD45RO-, CCR7+, CD27+ and CD95-. The study made its TRB cDNA libraries by 5' RACE, adding UMI labels. TCRdb reanalyzed the 5' RACE reads, giving one entry per CDR3 protein sequence and no DNA. Across around 63,000 distinct CDR3 sequences, the top ten clones capture approximately 4.4% of the sample. For this clonotype: Its antigen remains unidentified.

Germline assignment: CDR1 MDHEN and CDR2 SYDVKM. This CDR3 spans 16 amino acids. The receptor comes from a human donor in good health. Some clones in this sample may be carry-over from other donors' samples. The chain is built from TRBV28 and TRBJ2-7; the TCRdb call, TRBD1, lacks DNA for checking. Sequencing was carried out using naive CXCR3+ CD8+ T cells from blood. Subset defined: CD45RO-CCR7+CD27+CD95- naive CD8+ T cells expressing CXCR3 (TNR3+). The CDR3 reads CASTSLLRDSSYEQYF.